A single TCR beta chain is shown here with its context. Its antigen is undetermined. The entry originates in a study of T-cell memory formation after mild COVID-19. Study-wide results and caveats: Contracting clones, day 15 to 85, had balanced CD4/CD8, and later expanders favored CD4+. Some responding clones appeared in pre-infection memory, suggesting cross-reactive memory joined.

Trimming left V 1 base short and J 8 bases short, with 27 bases between. The CDR3 totals 18 residues. Per the germline V gene, CDR1 is SGDLS and CDR2 is YYNGEE. Using its own MiXCR run on the 5' RACE reads, TCRdb lists one record per CDR3 protein. The sample comprises approximately 560,000 distinct CDR3 sequences, 15% to 20% of which are singletons, and roughly 7.8% rests with the top ten. This receptor was obtained from an adult woman who had mild COVID-19 (a few samples of this study predate the infection). Cell type and time point are not known. Specimen: PBMCs or a T cell subset sorted from them (not recorded which). This chain links TRBV9 with TRBJ1-2; TRBD1 might be the D (5 bases). The DNA for the CDR3 is TGTGCCAGCAGCGTATCAGTCGGCAGCCTACCGGGGCTGGAGGGCTACACCTTC. This codes for CASSVSVGSLPGLEGYTF.